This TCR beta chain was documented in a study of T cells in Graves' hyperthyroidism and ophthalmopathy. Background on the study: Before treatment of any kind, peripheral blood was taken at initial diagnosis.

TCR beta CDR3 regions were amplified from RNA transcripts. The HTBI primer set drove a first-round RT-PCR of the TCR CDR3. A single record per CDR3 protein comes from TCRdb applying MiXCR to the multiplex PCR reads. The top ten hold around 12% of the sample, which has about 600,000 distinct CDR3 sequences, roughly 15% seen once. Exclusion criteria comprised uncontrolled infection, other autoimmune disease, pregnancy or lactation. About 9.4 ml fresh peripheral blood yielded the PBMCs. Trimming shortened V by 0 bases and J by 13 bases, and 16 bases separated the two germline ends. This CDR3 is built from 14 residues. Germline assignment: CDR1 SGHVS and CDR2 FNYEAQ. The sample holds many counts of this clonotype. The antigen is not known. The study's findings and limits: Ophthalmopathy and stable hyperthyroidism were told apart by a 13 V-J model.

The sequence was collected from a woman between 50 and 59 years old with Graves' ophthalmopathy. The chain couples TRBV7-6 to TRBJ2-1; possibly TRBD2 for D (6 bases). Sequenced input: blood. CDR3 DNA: TGTGCCAGCAGCTTAGCTTTAGCGGAGGGAGTCCAGTTCTTC. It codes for CASSLALAEGVQFF.